This T cell receptor beta chain was observed in a study of Tregs in tolerant kidney transplant recipients. Study-level information: Sorting used antibodies to exclude donor cells. Findings and limits, study-wide: Activated donor B cell expansion appeared to reveal the most relevant donor-specific TCRbeta repertoire. Validation in larger populations is needed because few patients were studied.

Generated by immunoSEQ multiplex PCR, the TCRdb table keeps only in-frame clones and is missing some. This sample yields approximately 17,000 clones, of which about 57% are seen a single time; approximately 3% belongs to the top ten. Notes on this clone: What it binds is unknown.

Trimming shortened V by 0 bases and J by 0 bases, and 12 bases separated the two germline ends. Germline CDR1 and CDR2: SGDLS and YYNGEE. This CDR3 contains 16 residues. The sample comprised Tregs from blood cultured with allogeneic cells. This receptor was identified in a human donor in good health. The V gene is TRBV9, the J gene TRBJ1-1, with a weak D call TRBD1 (5 bases). The CDR3 DNA is TGTGCCAGCAGCGTAGCTCTGGACACTATGAACACTGAAGCTTTCTTT. As protein: CASSVALDTMNTEAFF.